The sample holds a few counts of the clone carrying this T cell receptor (beta chain). The antigen is undetermined. This record belongs to a study of graft-versus-host responses after intestinal transplantation. Repertoires were generated with immunoSEQ multiplex PCR, while TCRdb's copy carries only in-frame clones and drops some. Here the sample spans about 120,000 clones, around nine tenths being singletons. This TCR derives from a human donor who was the organ donor for an intestinal transplant. The input for sequencing was unstimulated CD4+ T cells sorted from spleen or lymph node cells, taken before transplant.

CDR3 in amino acids: CASSLNTEAFF. The CDR3 nucleotides read TGTGCCAGCAGCTTGAACACTGAAGCTTTCTTT. The chain employs TRBV5-5 and TRBJ1-1; D ambiguous. Trimming removed 1 base at V and 2 bases at J, with 0 bases between. The CDR3 extends over 11 amino acids. CDR1 and CDR2 from the germline V gene are SGHKS and YYEKEE (reference sequence).